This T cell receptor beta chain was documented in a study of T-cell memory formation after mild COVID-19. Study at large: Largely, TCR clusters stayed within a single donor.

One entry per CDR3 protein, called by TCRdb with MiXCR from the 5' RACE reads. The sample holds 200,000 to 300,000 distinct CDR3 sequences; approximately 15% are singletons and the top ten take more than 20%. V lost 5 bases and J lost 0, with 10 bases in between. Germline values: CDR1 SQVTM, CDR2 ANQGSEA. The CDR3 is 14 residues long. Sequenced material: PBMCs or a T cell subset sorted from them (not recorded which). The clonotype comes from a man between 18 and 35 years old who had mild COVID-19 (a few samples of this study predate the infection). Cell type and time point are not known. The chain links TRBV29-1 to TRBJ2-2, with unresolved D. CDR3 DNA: TGCAGCGTTTGTACGGCCGCGAACACCGGGGAGCTGTTTTTT. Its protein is CSVCTAANTGELFF.